Below, 11 T cell receptor beta chains from the same sample are listed, as sequenced in a study of blood T cell repertoires in COVID-19. Clones were read by immunoSEQ multiplex PCR, and TCRdb kept only the in-frame ones, dropping some. The sample shows 85,000 to 130,000 clones, 90% to 95% of them seen only once. The sequenced sample consisted of peripheral blood. The receptors originated from a human donor in a cohort sampled during active COVID-19.

The sample holds one count of this clone. The chain is built from TRBV5-1 and TRBJ2-7, with D perhaps matching TRBD1 (6 bases). This CDR3 has 16 amino acids. Trimming stripped 0 bases from V and 3 bases from J, with 16 bases between. Germline V lookup: CDR1 SGHRS, CDR2 YFSETQ. CDR3 amino acids: CASSLGTGTSIYEQYF. Written as DNA, the CDR3 is TGCGCCAGCAGCTTGGGGACCGGGACATCGATCTACGAGCAGTACTTC.

The count of this clone is one. This CDR3 reads CASRVATLVDTQYF. Here the CDR3 DNA reads TGCGCCAGCAGGGTAGCGACTCTGGTGGATACGCAGTATTTT. This rearrangement joins TRBV5-1 to TRBJ2-3; tentatively, D is TRBD2 (5 bases). The germline CDR1 and CDR2 sequences are SGHRS and YFSETQ. The CDR3 runs to 14 residues. The V gene lost 5 bases and the J gene lost 6 bases, with 16 bases spanning the gap.

The chain uses TRBV4-1 and TRBJ1-6, with TRBD1 matching 7 bases. With V trimmed by 5 bases and J by 4 bases, 8 bases remained unmatched. Germline CDR1 MGHRA, CDR2 YSYEKL. The CDR3 is 16 amino acids. The CDR3 DNA sequence: TGCGCCAGCAGCTCAACCCGGGACAGTTATAATTCACCCCTCCACTTT. It codes for CASSSTRDSYNSPLHF.

The chain joins TRBV24-1 to TRBJ2-2; possible D gene TRBD2, 6 bases. Trimming pared 4 bases from V and 0 bases from J, leaving 14 bases between. CDR1 is KGHDR, CDR2 SFDVKD, per germline. This CDR3 has 17 amino acids. The CDR3 sequence: CATSDPWTTANTGELFF. For the CDR3, the DNA is TGTGCCACCAGTGACCCCTGGACTACCGCGAACACCGGGGAGCTGTTTTTT.

The gene calls are TRBV28 and TRBJ2-7, with D possibly matching TRBD1 (6 bases). Germline values: CDR1 MDHEN, CDR2 SYDVKM. CDR3 size: 15 residues. Between the trimmed V and J ends, which lost 4 bases and 6 bases, there was a span of 19 bases. The CDR3 is CASSSSGTLDIEQYF. CDR3 bases: TGTGCCAGCAGTTCATCCGGGACACTGGACATCGAGCAGTACTTC.

The gene calls are TRBV12-3 or TRBV12-4 and TRBJ2-3; D gene ambiguous. This CDR3 has 12 residues. V was pared by 7 bases and J by 1 base, with 6 bases between. The CDR3 DNA is TGTGCCAGCACCCAGGGCACAGATACGCAGTATTTT. Its translation: CASTQGTDTQYF.

J is TRBJ2-3 and V is TRBV16; D unresolved. The CDR3 runs to 12 residues. Trimming took off 4 bases at V and 2 bases at J, with 4 bases between the two ends. Germline CDR1 is KGHSY and CDR2 is FQNENV. In DNA form, the CDR3 reads TGTGCCAGCAGCCCAATCACAGATACGCAGTATTTT. It is translated as CASSPITDTQYF.

This chain connects TRBV30 to TRBJ2-1; TRBD2 matches 12 bases. This CDR3 spans 20 amino acids. The germline V gene has CDR1 GTSNPN and CDR2 SVGIG (reference sequence). V was clipped by 2 bases and J by 4 bases; unmatched bases: 18. As DNA, the CDR3 is TGTGCCTGGAGTAAAACCGGGGCTAGCGGGAGGGCCTTGGATTACAATGAGCAGTTCTTC. The encoded protein is CAWSKTGASGRALDYNEQFF.

The chain recombines TRBV6-6 with TRBJ1-1, with a possible D match to TRBD1 (6 bases). This CDR3 has 14 residues. V was cut by 5 bases and J by 2 bases, with 12 bases left in between. Germline V lookup: CDR1 MNHNY, CDR2 SVGAGI (reference sequence). The CDR3 coding sequence is TGTGCCAGCAGTCCAGACAGGTTTAACACTGAAGCTTTCTTT. This translates into CASSPDRFNTEAFF.

The chain links TRBV5-1 to TRBJ2-5; D unresolved. Germline loops: CDR1 SGHRS, CDR2 YFSETQ. This CDR3 spans 13 amino acids. The V end lost 0 bases, the J end lost 2 bases, and 5 bases lay between the germline ends. The CDR3 nucleotides are TGCGCCAGCAGCTTGGGGCAGCAAGAGACCCAGTACTTC. It is translated as CASSLGQQETQYF.

The rearrangement uses TRBV11-2 and TRBJ2-1, with TRBD2 as a possible D gene (6 bases). Per the germline V gene, CDR1 is SGHAT and CDR2 is FQNNGV. V lost 4 bases, J lost 10 bases, and 17 bases lay in between. The CDR3 spans 14 residues. Here the CDR3 reads CASSSPGREKEQFF. The CDR3 DNA reads as TGTGCCAGCAGCTCGCCTGGACGGGAGAAGGAGCAGTTCTTC. Variable domain in full (rest from reference TRBV11-2 and TRBJ2-1): EAGVAQSPRYKIIEKRQSVAFWCNPISGHATLYWYQQILGQGPKLLIQFQNNGVVDDSQLPKDRFSAERLKGVDSTLKIQPAKLEDSAVYLCASSSPGREKEQFFGPGTRLTVL.